This TCR beta chain came from a study of CD8 T cells in Susac syndrome. V lost 7 bases and J 6 bases, leaving 7 bases between the germline ends. The CDR3 runs 11 residues. The controls were healthy donors who were matched for age and sex. Purification of the CD8+ and CD4+ T cells relied on negative isolation, and TEMRA cells underwent FACS enrichment. With respect to this clonotype: Its antigen is currently unknown.

General study findings and limits: The TCR sequencing and HLA analysis in the study involved a relatively small number of individuals, as the study acknowledged.

RNA was extracted with the RNeasy kit, and a quantity of roughly 0.45 to 1 ug was reverse transcribed using random hexamers. The amplification used immunoSEQ multiplex PCR on TCR beta CDR3; it spanned 54 Vbeta and 13 Jbeta. MiXCR, applied by TCRdb to the immunoSEQ multiplex PCR reads, yields one record per CDR3 protein. This table holds some 200,000 distinct CDR3 sequences, approximately 94% found once. Sequenced sample: CD4+ T cells from PBMCs. This TCR derives from a human donor in good health. The V and J genes are TRBV12-3 or TRBV12-4 and TRBJ1-3; the D is unclear. CDR3 residues: CASTSVNTIYF. The CDR3 DNA sequence: TGTGCCAGCACTTCCGTAAACACCATATATTTT.